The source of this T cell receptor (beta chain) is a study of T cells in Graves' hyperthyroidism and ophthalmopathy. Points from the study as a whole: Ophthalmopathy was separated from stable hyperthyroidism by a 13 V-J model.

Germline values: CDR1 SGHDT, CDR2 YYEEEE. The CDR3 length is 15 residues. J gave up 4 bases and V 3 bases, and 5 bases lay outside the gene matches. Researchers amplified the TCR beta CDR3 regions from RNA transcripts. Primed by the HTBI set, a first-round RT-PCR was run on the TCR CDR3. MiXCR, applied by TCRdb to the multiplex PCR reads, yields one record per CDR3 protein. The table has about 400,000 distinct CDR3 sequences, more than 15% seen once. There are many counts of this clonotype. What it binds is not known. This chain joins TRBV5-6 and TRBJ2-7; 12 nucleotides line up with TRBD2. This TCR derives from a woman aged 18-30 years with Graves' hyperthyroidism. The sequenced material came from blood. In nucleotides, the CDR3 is TGTGCCAGCAGCTACGGGACTAGCGGGTTATACGAGCAGTACTTC. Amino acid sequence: CASSYGTSGLYEQYF. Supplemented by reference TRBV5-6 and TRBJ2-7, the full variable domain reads DAGVTQSPTHLIKTRGQQVTLRCSPKSGHDTVSWYQQALGQGPQFIFQYYEEEERQRGNFPDRFSGHQFPNYSSELNVNALLLGDSALYLCASSYGTSGLYEQYFGPGTRLTVT.